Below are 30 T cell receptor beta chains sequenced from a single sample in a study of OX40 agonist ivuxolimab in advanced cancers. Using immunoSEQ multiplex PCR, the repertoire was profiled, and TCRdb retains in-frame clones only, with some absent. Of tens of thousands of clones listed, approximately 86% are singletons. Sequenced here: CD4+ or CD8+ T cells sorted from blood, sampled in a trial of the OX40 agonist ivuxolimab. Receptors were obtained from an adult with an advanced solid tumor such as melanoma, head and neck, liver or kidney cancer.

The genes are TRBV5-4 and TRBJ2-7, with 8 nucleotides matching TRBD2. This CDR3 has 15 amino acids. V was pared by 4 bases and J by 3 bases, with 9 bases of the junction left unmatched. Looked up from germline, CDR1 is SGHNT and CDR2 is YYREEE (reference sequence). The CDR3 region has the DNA TGTGCCAGCAGCGGAAAAGCGGGAGCCCTCTACGAGCAGTACTTC. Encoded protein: CASSGKAGALYEQYF.

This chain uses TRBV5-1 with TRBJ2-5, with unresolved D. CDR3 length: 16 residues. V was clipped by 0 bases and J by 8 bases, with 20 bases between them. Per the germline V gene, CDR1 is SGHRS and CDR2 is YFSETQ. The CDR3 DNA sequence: TGCGCCAGCAGCTTGGACGAGGAGCTTTTCCCAATAACCCAGTACTTC. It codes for CASSLDEELFPITQYF.

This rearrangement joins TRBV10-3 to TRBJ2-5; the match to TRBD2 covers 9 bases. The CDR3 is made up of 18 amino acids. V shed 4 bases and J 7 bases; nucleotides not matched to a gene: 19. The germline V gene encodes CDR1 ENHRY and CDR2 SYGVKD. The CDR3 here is CAISGGASSIAGAGTQYF. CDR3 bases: TGTGCCATCAGTGGGGGGGCCTCCTCGATAGCGGGAGCGGGGACCCAGTACTTC.

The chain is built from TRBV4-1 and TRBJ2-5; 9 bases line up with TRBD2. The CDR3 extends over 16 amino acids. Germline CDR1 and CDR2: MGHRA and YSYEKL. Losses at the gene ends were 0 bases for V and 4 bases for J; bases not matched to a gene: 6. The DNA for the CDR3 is TGCGCCAGCAGCCAAGACTTGGCGGGAGGGATAGAGACCCAGTACTTC. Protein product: CASSQDLAGGIETQYF.

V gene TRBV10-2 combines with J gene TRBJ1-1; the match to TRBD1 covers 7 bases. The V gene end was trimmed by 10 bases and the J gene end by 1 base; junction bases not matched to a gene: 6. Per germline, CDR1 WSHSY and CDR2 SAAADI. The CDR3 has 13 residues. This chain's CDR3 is CAKRGPGNTEAFF. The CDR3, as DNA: TGCGCCAAAAGGGGGCCGGGGAACACTGAAGCTTTCTTT.

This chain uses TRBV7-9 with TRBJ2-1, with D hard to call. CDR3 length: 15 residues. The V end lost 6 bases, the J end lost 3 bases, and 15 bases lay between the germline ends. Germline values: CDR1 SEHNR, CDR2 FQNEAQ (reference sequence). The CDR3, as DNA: TGTGCCAGCAGTTCCCTGTTGGGGATCTACAATGAGCAGTTCTTC. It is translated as CASSSLLGIYNEQFF. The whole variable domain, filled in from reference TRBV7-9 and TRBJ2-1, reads DTGVSQNPRHKITKRGQNVTFRCDPISEHNRLYWYRQTLGQGPEFLTYFQNEAQLEKSRLLSDRFSAERPKGSFSTLEIQRTEQGDSAMYLCASSSLLGIYNEQFFGPGTRLTVL.

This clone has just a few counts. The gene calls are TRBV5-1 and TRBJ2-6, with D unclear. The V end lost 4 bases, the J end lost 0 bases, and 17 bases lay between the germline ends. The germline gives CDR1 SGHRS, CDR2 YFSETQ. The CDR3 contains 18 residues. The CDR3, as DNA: TGCGCCAGCAGCCATTGGTTCGCCTCGAGCTCTGGGGCCAACGTCCTGACTTTC. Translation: CASSHWFASSSGANVLTF.

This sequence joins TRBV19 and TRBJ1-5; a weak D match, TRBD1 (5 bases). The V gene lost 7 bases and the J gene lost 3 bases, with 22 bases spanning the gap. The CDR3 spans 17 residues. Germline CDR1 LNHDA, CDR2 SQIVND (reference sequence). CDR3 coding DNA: TGTGCCAGTACCCTGGGACGGGGAGGGGAGAACAATCAGCCCCAGCATTTT. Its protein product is CASTLGRGGENNQPQHF.

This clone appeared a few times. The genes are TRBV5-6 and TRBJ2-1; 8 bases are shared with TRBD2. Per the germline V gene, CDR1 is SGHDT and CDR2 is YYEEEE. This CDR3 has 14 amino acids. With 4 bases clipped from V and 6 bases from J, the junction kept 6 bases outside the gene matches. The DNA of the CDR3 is TGTGCCAGCAGCCTAGTAGCGGGATTCAATGAGCAGTTCTTC. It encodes CASSLVAGFNEQFF.

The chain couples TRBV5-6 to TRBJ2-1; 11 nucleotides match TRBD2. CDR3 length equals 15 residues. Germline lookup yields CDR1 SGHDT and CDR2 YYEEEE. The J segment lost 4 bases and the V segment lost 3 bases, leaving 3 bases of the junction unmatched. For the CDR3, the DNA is TGTGCCAGCAGCTCACTAGCGGGAGCTTACAATGAGCAGTTCTTC. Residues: CASSSLAGAYNEQFF. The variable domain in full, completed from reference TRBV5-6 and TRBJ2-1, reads DAGVTQSPTHLIKTRGQQVTLRCSPKSGHDTVSWYQQALGQGPQFIFQYYEEEERQRGNFPDRFSGHQFPNYSSELNVNALLLGDSALYLCASSSLAGAYNEQFFGPGTRLTVL.

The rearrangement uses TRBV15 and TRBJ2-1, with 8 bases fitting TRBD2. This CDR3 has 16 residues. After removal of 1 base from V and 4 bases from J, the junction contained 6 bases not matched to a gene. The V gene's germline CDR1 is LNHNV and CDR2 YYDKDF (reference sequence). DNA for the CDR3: TGTGCCACCAGCAGAGTGAGCGGGAGCGGGTACAATGAGCAGTTCTTC. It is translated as CATSRVSGSGYNEQFF.

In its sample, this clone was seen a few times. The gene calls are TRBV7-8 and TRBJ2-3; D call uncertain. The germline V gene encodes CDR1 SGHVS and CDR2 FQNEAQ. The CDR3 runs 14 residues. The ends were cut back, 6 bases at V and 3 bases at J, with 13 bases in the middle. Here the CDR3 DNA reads TGTGCCAGCAGAAAAACGCCCGGGACAGATACGCAGTATTTT. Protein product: CASRKTPGTDTQYF.

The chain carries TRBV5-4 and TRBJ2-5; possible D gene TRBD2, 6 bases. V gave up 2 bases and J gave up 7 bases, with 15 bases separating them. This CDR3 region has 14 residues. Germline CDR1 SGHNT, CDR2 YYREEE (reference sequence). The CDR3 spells CASSFGRGVGTQYF. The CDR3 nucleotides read TGTGCCAGCAGCTTCGGGCGCGGGGTCGGGACCCAGTACTTC. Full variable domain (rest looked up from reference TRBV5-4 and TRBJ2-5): ETGVTQSPTHLIKTRGQQVTLRCSSQSGHNTVSWYQQALGQGPQFIFQYYREEENGRGNFPPRFSGLQFPNYSSELNVNALELDDSALYLCASSFGRGVGTQYFGPGTRLLVL.

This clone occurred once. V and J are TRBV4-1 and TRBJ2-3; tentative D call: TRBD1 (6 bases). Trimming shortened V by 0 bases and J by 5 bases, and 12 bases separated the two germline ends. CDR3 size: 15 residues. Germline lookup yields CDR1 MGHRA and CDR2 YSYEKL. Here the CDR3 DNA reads TGCGCCAGCAGCCAAGATTGGGAGACAGGAGATACGCAGTATTTT. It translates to CASSQDWETGDTQYF.

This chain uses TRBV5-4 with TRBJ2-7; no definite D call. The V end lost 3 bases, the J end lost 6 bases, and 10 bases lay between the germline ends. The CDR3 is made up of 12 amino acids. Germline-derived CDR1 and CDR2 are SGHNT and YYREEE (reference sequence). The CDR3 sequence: CASSSWVGEQYF. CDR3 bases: TGTGCCAGCAGCTCTTGGGTGGGCGAGCAGTACTTC.

The CDR3, as DNA: TGTGCCAGCAGCCCGACCGCGGGCCAGGGCTACGAGCAGTACTTC. Translated: CASSPTAGQGYEQYF. The chain couples TRBV7-2 to TRBJ2-7, with D perhaps TRBD1 or TRBD2 (5 bases each). Germline values: CDR1 SGHTA, CDR2 FQGNSA. Trimming stripped 5 bases from V and 3 bases from J, with 17 bases between. The CDR3 loop spans 15 amino acids.

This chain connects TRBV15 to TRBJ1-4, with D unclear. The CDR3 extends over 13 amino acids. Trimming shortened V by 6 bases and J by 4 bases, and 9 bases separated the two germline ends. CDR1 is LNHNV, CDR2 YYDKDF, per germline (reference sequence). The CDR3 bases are TGTGCCACCAGGTCAGTCGGTAATGAAAAACTGTTTTTT. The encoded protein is CATRSVGNEKLFF.

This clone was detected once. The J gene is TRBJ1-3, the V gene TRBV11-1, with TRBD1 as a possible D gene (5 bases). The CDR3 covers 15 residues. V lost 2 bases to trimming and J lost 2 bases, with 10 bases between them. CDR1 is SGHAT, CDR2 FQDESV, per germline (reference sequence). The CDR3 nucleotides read TGTGCCAGCAGCTTAACAGGAACGACTGGAAACACCATATATTTT. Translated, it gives CASSLTGTTGNTIYF.

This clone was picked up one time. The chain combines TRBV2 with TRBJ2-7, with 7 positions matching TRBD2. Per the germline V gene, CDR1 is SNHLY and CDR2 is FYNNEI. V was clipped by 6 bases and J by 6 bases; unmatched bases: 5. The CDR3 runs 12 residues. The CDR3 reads CASRRELVEQYF. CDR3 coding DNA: TGTGCCAGCAGGCGGGAGTTGGTCGAGCAGTACTTC.

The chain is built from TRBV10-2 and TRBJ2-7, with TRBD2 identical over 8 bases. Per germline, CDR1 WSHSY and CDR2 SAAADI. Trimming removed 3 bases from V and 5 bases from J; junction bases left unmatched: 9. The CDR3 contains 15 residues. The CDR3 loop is CASSDAPGGINEQYF. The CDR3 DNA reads TGCGCCAGCAGTGATGCCCCGGGAGGGATAAACGAGCAGTACTTC.

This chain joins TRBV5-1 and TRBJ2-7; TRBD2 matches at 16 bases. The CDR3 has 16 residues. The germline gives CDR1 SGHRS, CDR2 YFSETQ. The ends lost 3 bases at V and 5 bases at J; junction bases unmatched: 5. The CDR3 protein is CASSWGLAGGRDEQYF. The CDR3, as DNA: TGCGCCAGCAGCTGGGGACTAGCGGGAGGGCGCGACGAGCAGTACTTC.

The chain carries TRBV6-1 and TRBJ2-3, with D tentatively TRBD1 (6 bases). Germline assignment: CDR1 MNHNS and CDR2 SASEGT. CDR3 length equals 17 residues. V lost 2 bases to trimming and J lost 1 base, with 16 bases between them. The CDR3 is CASSERDTYFGTDTQYF. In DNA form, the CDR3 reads TGTGCCAGCAGTGAACGGGACACCTACTTTGGCACAGATACGCAGTATTTT.

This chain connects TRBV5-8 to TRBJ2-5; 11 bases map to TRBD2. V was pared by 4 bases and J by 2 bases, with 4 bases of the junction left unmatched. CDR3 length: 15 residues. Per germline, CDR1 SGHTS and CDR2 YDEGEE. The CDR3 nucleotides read TGTGCCAGCAGCCCCGGGACTAGCGGACAAGAGACCCAGTACTTC. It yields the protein CASSPGTSGQETQYF.

CDR3 protein: CASSPDSNTEAFF. The CDR3 bases are TGCGCCAGCAGCCCCGACAGTAACACTGAAGCTTTCTTT. The genes are TRBV5-1 and TRBJ1-1, with D possibly TRBD1 on 5 matching bases. Trimming shortened V by 4 bases and J by 2 bases, and 9 bases separated the two germline ends. The CDR3 covers 13 residues. Germline V lookup: CDR1 SGHRS, CDR2 YFSETQ.

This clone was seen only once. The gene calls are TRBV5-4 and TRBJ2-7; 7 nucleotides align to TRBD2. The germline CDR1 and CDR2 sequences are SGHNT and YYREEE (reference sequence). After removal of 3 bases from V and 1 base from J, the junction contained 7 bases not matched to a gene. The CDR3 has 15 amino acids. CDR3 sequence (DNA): TGTGCCAGCAGCTGGGCGGGAGAAAGATCCTACGAGCAGTACTTC. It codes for CASSWAGERSYEQYF. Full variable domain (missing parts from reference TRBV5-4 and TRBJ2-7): ETGVTQSPTHLIKTRGQQVTLRCSSQSGHNTVSWYQQALGQGPQFIFQYYREEENGRGNFPPRFSGLQFPNYSSELNVNALELDDSALYLCASSWAGERSYEQYFGPGTRLTVT.

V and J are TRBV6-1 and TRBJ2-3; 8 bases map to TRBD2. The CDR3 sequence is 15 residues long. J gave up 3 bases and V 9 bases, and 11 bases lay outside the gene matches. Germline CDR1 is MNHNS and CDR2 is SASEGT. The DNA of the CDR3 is TGTGCCAGTACCCTAGCGGGTTCGACTACAGATACGCAGTATTTT. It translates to CASTLAGSTTDTQYF.

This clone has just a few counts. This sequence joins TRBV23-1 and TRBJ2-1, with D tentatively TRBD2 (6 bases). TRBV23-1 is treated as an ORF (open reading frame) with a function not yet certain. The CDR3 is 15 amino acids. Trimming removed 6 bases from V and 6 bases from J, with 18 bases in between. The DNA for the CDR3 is TGCGCCAGCAGATTCCGGGACTTCCCTCTCAATGAGCAGTTCTTC. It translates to CASRFRDFPLNEQFF.

Here the CDR3 DNA reads TGTGCCTGGAGTGCCAAACAGGGCTTTAGCAATCAGCCCCAGCATTTT. Protein product: CAWSAKQGFSNQPQHF. The genes are TRBV30 and TRBJ1-5, with D perhaps matching TRBD1 (6 bases). The CDR3 is 16 residues long. CDR1 is GTSNPN and CDR2 is SVGIG in the germline V gene (reference sequence). V was clipped by 1 base and J by 0 bases, with 13 bases between them. Full variable domain (missing parts from reference TRBV30 and TRBJ1-5): SQTIHQWPATLVQPVGSPLSLECTVEGTSNPNLYWYRQAAGRGLQLLFYSVGIGQISSEVPQNLSASRPQDRQFILSSKKLLLSDSGFYLCAWSAKQGFSNQPQHFGDGTRLSIL.

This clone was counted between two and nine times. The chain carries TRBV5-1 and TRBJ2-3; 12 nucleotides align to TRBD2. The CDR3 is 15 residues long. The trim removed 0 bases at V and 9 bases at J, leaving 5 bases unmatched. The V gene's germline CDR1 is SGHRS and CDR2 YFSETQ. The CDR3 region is CASSLGLAGGNTQYF. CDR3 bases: TGCGCCAGCAGCTTGGGTCTAGCGGGAGGGAACACGCAGTATTTT. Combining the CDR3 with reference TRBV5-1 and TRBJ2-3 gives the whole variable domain KAGVTQTPRYLIKTRGQQVTLSCSPISGHRSVSWYQQTPGQGLQFLFEYFSETQRNKGNFPGRFSGRQFSNSRSEMNVSTLELGDSALYLCASSLGLAGGNTQYFGPGTRLTVL.

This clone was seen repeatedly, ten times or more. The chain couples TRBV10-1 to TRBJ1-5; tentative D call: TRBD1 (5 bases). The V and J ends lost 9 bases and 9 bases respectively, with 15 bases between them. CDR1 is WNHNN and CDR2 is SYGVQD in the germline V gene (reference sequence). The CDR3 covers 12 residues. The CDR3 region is CASWTGEGPQHF. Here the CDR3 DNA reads TGCGCCAGTTGGACGGGGGAAGGGCCCCAGCATTTT.